The 21 T cell receptor beta chains presented below share a single source sample, sequenced in a study of blood T cell repertoires in COVID-19. Sequencing used immunoSEQ multiplex PCR; TCRdb keeps in-frame clones, though not all of them. The table lists 490,000 or so clones, 70% to 90% of them singletons, with approximately 2% in the top ten. Input material: PBMCs or T cells enriched from blood (not recorded which). Receptor source: a woman in her thirties or forties who had recovered from COVID-19.

This clone was picked up a small number of times. The rearrangement joins TRBV29-1 to TRBJ1-2; 8 bases line up with TRBD1. The CDR3 consists of 15 residues. The germline V gene encodes CDR1 SQVTM and CDR2 ANQGSEA. Germline trimming cut 4 bases from V and 0 bases from J; bases unmatched to any gene: 7. CDR3 DNA sequence: TGCAGCGTTGCACAGGGGGGGTCCCCTAACTATGGCTACACCTTC. Its protein is CSVAQGGSPNYGYTF.

The chain is built from TRBV7-2 and TRBJ2-7, with D maybe TRBD2 (6 bases). The CDR3 covers 18 residues. V was clipped by 2 bases and J by 2 bases, with 22 bases between them. CDR1 is SGHTA and CDR2 is FQGNSA in the germline V gene. The CDR3 bases are TGTGCCAGCAGCTTAATTTCCCCCTTAGCGGAGGGCGCCTACGAGCAGTACTTC. Its protein is CASSLISPLAEGAYEQYF.

The V call is TRBV5-1, the J call TRBJ2-6, with D unclear. The V gene's germline CDR1 is SGHRS and CDR2 YFSETQ. The CDR3 length is 15 residues. Trimming cost V 0 bases and J 0 bases, with 4 bases left between them. CDR3 amino acids: CASSLGASGANVLTF. In DNA, the CDR3 is TGCGCCAGCAGCTTGGGGGCCTCTGGGGCCAACGTCCTGACTTTC.

The table lists this clone with a count of one. The rearrangement uses TRBV7-2 and TRBJ2-4, with 9 bases that match TRBD1. V was clipped by 0 bases and J by 8 bases; unmatched bases: 2. The germline gives CDR1 SGHTA, CDR2 FQGNSA. CDR3 length: 14 amino acids. The CDR3 reads CASSLAGQGHIQYF. The DNA for the CDR3 is TGTGCCAGCAGCTTAGCGGGACAGGGTCACATTCAGTACTTC.

The V and J genes are TRBV5-4 and TRBJ1-1; D gene unclear. V was cut by 4 bases and J by 1 base, with 8 bases left in between. The CDR3 is 13 amino acids. From germline, CDR1 is SGHNT and CDR2 YYREEE (reference sequence). The CDR3 DNA reads as TGTGCCAGCAGCCGCGCTGAGAACACTGAAGCTTTCTTT. Translation: CASSRAENTEAFF.

The V and J genes are TRBV3-1 (or the pseudogene TRBV3-2) and TRBJ2-2; perhaps TRBD2 as D (5 bases). The germline V gene has CDR1 LGHDT and CDR2 YNNKEL (reference sequence). CDR3 length: 14 amino acids. V was trimmed by 4 bases and J by 5 bases, leaving 11 bases between them. DNA of the CDR3: TGTGCCAGCAGCCCCTATCGAGGGACCGGGGAGCTGTTTTTT. It yields the protein CASSPYRGTGELFF.

V usage is TRBV2 and J usage is TRBJ1-5, with 11 bases fitting TRBD1. The germline V gene encodes CDR1 SNHLY and CDR2 FYNNEI. With 1 base clipped from V and 6 bases from J, the junction kept 2 bases outside the gene matches. This CDR3 has 15 residues. CDR3 amino acids: CASSEGTGGIQPQHF. The CDR3 coding sequence is TGTGCCAGCAGTGAAGGGACAGGGGGCATTCAGCCCCAGCATTTT.

This clone was seen once. This chain connects TRBV4-1 to TRBJ2-7; TRBD1 agrees at 8 bases. V trimming: 4 bases; J trimming: 3 bases; junction bases outside the gene matches: 8. The CDR3 runs to 15 residues. Per the germline V gene, CDR1 is MGHRA and CDR2 is YSYEKL. The DNA of the CDR3 is TGCGCCAGCAGCCGCGGGACAGGTGATATCTACGAGCAGTACTTC. Translating it yields CASSRGTGDIYEQYF.

This chain links TRBV2 with TRBJ1-2, with D possibly TRBD1 on 6 matching bases. The length of the CDR3 is 14 residues. The germline V and J ends were trimmed by 2 bases and 4 bases, with 11 bases remaining between them. Germline V CDR1 and CDR2: SNHLY, FYNNEI. The CDR3 region is CASSEQGFAYGYTF. DNA of the CDR3: TGTGCCAGCAGTGAACAGGGGTTCGCCTATGGCTACACCTTC.

The V and J genes are TRBV4-3 and TRBJ2-6, with 8 bases matching TRBD2. Losses at the gene ends were 3 bases for V and 2 bases for J; bases not matched to a gene: 9. The CDR3 is 18 residues long. Germline CDR1 reads LGHNA; CDR2 reads YSLEER. The CDR3 DNA reads TGCGCCAGCAGCCATTCCGGGGGGGCTCAGGCTGGGGCCAACGTCCTGACTTTC. Its translation: CASSHSGGAQAGANVLTF.

The rearrangement joins TRBV19 to TRBJ1-1, with unresolved D. CDR1 is LNHDA, CDR2 SQIVND, per germline (reference sequence). The CDR3 spans 13 residues. Trimming cost V 5 bases and J 0 bases, with 7 bases left between them. CDR3 loop: CASSETMNTEAFF. The DNA for the CDR3 is TGTGCCAGTAGTGAAACAATGAACACTGAAGCTTTCTTT.

This clone came up a few times. J is TRBJ1-1 and V is TRBV6-5; no clear D. V was shortened by 5 bases and J by 8 bases, with 12 bases between the two germline ends. Germline values: CDR1 MNHEY, CDR2 SVGAGI. This CDR3 has 12 residues. The CDR3 sequence is CASSIQKMEAFF. In nucleotides, the CDR3 is TGTGCCAGCAGTATACAGAAAATGGAAGCTTTCTTT.

The chain links TRBV9 to TRBJ2-3; 10 nucleotides line up with TRBD2. Germline values: CDR1 SGDLS, CDR2 YYNGEE. Unmatched junction bases numbered 6, after V lost 0 bases and J lost 2 bases. The CDR3 is 17 amino acids. CDR3 protein: CASSVVGLAGATDTQYF. DNA for the CDR3: TGTGCCAGCAGCGTAGTTGGGCTAGCGGGAGCCACAGATACGCAGTATTTT.

The V call is TRBV20-1, the J call TRBJ2-2; 7 bases fit TRBD2. Per the germline V gene, CDR1 is DFQATT and CDR2 is SNEGSKA (reference sequence). The V segment lost 3 bases and the J segment 1 base; nucleotides outside the gene matches: 2. The CDR3 spans 14 residues. CDR3 protein: CSASSSGNTGELFF. CDR3 in DNA: TGCAGTGCTAGTTCTAGCGGGAACACCGGGGAGCTGTTTTTT.

This chain joins TRBV3-1 (or the pseudogene TRBV3-2) and TRBJ2-3, with 9 bases identical to TRBD2. The CDR3 covers 18 residues. V dropped 0 bases and J dropped 3; count of bases not matched to a gene: 10. Per germline, CDR1 LGHDT and CDR2 YNNKEL (reference sequence). CDR3 nucleotides: TGTGCCAGCAGCCAAGAGCCCCTAGCGGGACACAATACAGATACGCAGTATTTT. Protein: CASSQEPLAGHNTDTQYF.

This clone appeared a single time. The chain couples TRBV9 to TRBJ2-5; 7 bases are shared with TRBD1. The CDR3 is 17 amino acids. The ends lost 0 bases at V and 4 bases at J; junction bases unmatched: 12. From germline, CDR1 is SGDLS and CDR2 YYNGEE. The chain's CDR3 is CASSVAPSTGVGETQYF. CDR3 nucleotides: TGTGCCAGCAGCGTAGCCCCCTCTACAGGGGTGGGAGAGACCCAGTACTTC.

This chain's CDR3 is CASSIGSRANEKLFF. The CDR3 bases are TGTGCCAGTAGTATCGGGAGCAGGGCTAATGAAAAACTGTTTTTT. The rearrangement links TRBV19 to TRBJ1-4, with a possible D match to TRBD1 (5 bases). The CDR3 totals 15 residues. Germline V CDR1 and CDR2: LNHDA, SQIVND (reference sequence). V lost 3 bases to trimming and J lost 3 bases, with 11 bases between them.

The V gene is TRBV10-3, the J gene TRBJ1-1; 10 bases agree with TRBD1. Losses at the gene ends were 5 bases for V and 0 bases for J; bases not matched to a gene: 3. Germline CDR1 is ENHRY and CDR2 is SYGVKD. The CDR3 spans 15 residues. CDR3 loop: CAISRQGAMNTEAFF. The CDR3 DNA sequence: TGTGCCATCAGTAGACAGGGGGCGATGAACACTGAAGCTTTCTTT.

The gene calls are TRBV6-5 and TRBJ2-7; TRBD1 matches at 7 bases. The CDR3 is made up of 15 amino acids. V lost 0 bases, J lost 5 bases, and 7 bases stayed unmatched. CDR1 and CDR2 (germline): MNHEY, SVGAGI. This CDR3 reads CASSYSMTGLDEQYF. The DNA of the CDR3 is TGTGCCAGCAGTTACTCCATGACAGGGCTAGACGAGCAGTACTTC.

This clone appeared a few times. The J gene is TRBJ1-5, the V gene TRBV2; 8 bases line up with TRBD1. The germline CDR1 and CDR2 sequences are SNHLY and FYNNEI. Unmatched junction bases numbered 6, after V lost 2 bases and J lost 0 bases. This CDR3 region has 17 residues. CDR3 DNA: TGTGCCAGCAGTGAAAGGCAGGGGGCGTATAGCAATCAGCCCCAGCATTTT. Encoded protein: CASSERQGAYSNQPQHF.

V usage is TRBV29-1 and J usage is TRBJ2-7; 8 bases match TRBD1. Losses at the gene ends were 1 base for V and 1 base for J; bases not matched to a gene: 9. The CDR3 extends over 16 amino acids. Germline V gene sequence: CDR1 SQVTM, CDR2 ANQGSEA. This CDR3 is CSVEGMRDRSSYEQYF. The CDR3 nucleotides read TGCAGCGTTGAAGGAATGAGGGACAGGAGTTCCTACGAGCAGTACTTC.